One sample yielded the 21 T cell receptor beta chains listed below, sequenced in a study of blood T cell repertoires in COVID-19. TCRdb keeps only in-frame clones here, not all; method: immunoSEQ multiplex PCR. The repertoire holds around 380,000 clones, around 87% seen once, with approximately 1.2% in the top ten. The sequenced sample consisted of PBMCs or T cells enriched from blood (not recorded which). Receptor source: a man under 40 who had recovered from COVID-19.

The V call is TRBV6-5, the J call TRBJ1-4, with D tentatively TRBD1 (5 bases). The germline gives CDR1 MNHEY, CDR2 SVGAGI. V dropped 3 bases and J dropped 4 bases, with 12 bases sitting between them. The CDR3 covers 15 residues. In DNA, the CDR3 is TGTGCCAGCAGTTATGGAGGGGCACTTAATGAAAAACTGTTTTTT. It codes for CASSYGGALNEKLFF.

CDR3 in amino acids: CASSHGPTDTQYF. For the CDR3, the DNA is TGTGCCAGCAGCCATGGGCCGACAGATACGCAGTATTTT. The chain carries TRBV3-1 (or the pseudogene TRBV3-2) and TRBJ2-3; D gene unclear. The CDR3 contains 13 residues. Trimming shortened V by 3 bases and J by 3 bases, and 7 bases separated the two germline ends. In germline, CDR1 is LGHDT, CDR2 YNNKEL (reference sequence).

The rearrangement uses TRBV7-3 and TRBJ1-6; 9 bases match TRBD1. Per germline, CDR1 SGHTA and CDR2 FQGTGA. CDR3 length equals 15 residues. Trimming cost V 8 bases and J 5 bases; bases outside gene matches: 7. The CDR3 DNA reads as TGTGCCAGCGACTTATGGACAGGGGATAATTCACCCCTCCACTTT. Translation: CASDLWTGDNSPLHF. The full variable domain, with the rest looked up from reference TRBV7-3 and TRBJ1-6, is GAGVSQTPSNKVTEKGKYVELRCDPISGHTALYWYRQSLGQGPEFLIYFQGTGAADDSGLPNDRFFAVRPEGSVSTLKIQRTERGDSAVYLCASDLWTGDNSPLHFGNGTRLTVT.

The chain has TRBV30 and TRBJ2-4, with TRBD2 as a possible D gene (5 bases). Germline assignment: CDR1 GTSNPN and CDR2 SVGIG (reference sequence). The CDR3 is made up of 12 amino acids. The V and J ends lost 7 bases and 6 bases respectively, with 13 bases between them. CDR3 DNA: TGTGCCTTCGCCCCTCGGGGAAACATTCAGTACTTC. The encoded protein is CAFAPRGNIQYF.

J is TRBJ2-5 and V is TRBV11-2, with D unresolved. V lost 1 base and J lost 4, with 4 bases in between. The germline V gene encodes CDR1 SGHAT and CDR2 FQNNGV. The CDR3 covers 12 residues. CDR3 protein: CASSLVRETQYF. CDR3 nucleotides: TGTGCCAGCAGCTTAGTGCGAGAGACCCAGTACTTC.

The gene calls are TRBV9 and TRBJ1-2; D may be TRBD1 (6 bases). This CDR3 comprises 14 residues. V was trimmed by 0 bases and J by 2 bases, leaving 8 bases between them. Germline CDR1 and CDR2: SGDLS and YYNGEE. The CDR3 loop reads CASSVAGANYGYTF. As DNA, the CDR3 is TGTGCCAGCAGCGTAGCAGGGGCCAACTATGGCTACACCTTC.

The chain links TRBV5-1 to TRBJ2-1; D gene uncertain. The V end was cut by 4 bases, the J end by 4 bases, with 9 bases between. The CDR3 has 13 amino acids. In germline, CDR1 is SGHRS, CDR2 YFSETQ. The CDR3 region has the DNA TGCGCCAGCAGCCTGGATAATTACAATGAGCAGTTCTTC. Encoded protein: CASSLDNYNEQFF.

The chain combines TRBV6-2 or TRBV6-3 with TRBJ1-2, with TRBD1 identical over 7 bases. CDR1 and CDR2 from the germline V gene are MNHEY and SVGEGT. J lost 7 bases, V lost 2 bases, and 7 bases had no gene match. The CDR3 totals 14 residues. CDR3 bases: TGTGCCAGCAGTTACCTCGACAGGGCCTCTGGCTACACCTTC. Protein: CASSYLDRASGYTF.

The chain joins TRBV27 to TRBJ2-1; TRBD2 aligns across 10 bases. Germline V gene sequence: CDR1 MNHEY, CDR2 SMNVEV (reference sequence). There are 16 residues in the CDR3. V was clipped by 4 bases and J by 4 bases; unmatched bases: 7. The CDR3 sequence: CASSSIAGGPYNEQFF. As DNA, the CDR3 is TGTGCCAGCAGTTCAATAGCGGGGGGACCTTACAATGAGCAGTTCTTC.

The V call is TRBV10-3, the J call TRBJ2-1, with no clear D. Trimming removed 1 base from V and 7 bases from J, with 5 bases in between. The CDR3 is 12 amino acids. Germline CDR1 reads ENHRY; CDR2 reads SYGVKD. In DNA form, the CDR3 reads TGTGCCATCAGTGAGTTGAGGAATGAGCAGTTCTTC. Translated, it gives CAISELRNEQFF.

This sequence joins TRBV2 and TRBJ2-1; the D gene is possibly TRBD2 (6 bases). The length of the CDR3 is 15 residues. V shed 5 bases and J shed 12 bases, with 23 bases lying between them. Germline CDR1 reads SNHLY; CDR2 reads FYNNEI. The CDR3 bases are TGTGCCAGCAGTCCCACGGCGGTAGCGGCAAGGAGGCAGTTCTTC. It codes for CASSPTAVAARRQFF. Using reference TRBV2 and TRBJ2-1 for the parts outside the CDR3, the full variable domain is EPEVTQTPSHQVTQMGQEVILRCVPISNHLYFYWYRQILGQKVEFLVSFYNNEISEKSEIFDDQFSVERPDGSNFTLKIRSTKLEDSAMYFCASSPTAVAARRQFFGPGTRLTVL.

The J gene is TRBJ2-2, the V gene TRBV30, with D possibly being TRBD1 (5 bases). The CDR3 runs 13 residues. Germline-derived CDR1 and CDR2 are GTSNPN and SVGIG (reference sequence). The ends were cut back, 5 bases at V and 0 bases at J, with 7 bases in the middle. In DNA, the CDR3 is TGTGCCTGGCTGACAGCGAACACCGGGGAGCTGTTTTTT. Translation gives CAWLTANTGELFF.

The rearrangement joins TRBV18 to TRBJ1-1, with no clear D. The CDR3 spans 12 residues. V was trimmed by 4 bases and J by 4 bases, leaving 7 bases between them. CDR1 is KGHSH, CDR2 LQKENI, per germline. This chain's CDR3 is CASSLRVTEAFF. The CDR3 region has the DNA TGTGCCAGCTCACTCCGGGTCACTGAAGCTTTCTTT.

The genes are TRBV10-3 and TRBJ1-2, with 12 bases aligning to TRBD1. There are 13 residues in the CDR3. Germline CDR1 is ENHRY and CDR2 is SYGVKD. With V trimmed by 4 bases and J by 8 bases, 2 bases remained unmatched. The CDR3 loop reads CAISGDRGLGYTF. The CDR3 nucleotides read TGTGCCATCAGTGGGGACAGGGGGCTAGGCTACACCTTC.

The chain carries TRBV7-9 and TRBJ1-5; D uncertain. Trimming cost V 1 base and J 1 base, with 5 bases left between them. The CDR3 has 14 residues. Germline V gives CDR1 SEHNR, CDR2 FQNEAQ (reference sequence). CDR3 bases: TGTGCCAGCAGCTTAGGTACAAGCAATCAGCCCCAGCATTTT. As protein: CASSLGTSNQPQHF.

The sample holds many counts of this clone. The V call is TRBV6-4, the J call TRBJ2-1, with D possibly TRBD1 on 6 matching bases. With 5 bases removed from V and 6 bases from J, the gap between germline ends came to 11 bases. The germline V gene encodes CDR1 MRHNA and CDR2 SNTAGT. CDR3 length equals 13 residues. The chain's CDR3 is CASSRRGGNEQFF. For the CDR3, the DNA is TGTGCCAGCAGTCGCAGGGGCGGCAATGAGCAGTTCTTC.

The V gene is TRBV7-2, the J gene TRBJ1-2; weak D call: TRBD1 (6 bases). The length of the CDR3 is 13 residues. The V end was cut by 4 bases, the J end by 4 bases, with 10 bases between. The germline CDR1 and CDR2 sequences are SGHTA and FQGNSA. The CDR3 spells CASSSLDSYGYTF. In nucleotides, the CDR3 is TGTGCCAGCAGCTCCTTGGACAGCTATGGCTACACCTTC.

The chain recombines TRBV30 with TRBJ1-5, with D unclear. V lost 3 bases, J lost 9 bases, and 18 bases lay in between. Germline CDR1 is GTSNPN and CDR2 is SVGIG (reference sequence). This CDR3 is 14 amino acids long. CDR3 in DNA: TGTGCCTGGAGCGTAGACGCGGTGGATCGGCCCCAGCATTTT. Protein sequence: CAWSVDAVDRPQHF.

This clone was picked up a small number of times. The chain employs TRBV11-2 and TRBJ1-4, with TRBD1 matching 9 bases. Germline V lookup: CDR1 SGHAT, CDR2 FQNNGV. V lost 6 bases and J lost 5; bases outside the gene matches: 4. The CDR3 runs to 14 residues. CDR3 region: CASRLTGGNEKLFF. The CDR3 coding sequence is TGTGCCAGCAGGTTGACAGGGGGAAATGAAAAACTGTTTTTT.

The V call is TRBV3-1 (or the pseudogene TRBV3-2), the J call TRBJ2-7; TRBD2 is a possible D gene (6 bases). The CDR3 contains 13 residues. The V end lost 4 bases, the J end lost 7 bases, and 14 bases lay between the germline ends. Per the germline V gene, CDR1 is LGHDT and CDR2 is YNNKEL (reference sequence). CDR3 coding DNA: TGTGCCAGCAGCCCCCCCGGGGGTGAAGAGCAGTACTTC. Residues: CASSPPGGEEQYF.

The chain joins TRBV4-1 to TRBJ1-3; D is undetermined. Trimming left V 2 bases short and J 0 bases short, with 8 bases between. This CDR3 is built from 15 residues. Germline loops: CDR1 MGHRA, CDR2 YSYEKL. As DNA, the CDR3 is TGCGCCAGCAGCCAACTCCAGTTCTCTGGAAACACCATATATTTT. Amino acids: CASSQLQFSGNTIYF.